The clone carrying this T cell receptor beta chain came up once. Trimming shortened V by 8 bases and J by 1 base, and 17 bases separated the two germline ends. Germline assignment: CDR1 MNHNY and CDR2 SVGAGI (reference sequence). The CDR3 extends over 15 amino acids. These data come from a study of shared clonotypes between healthy human individuals. Study-wide context: Per donor, CD8 memory used one plate, CD8 naive used two, CD4 memory used three and CD4 naive used three.

Naive CD4+ cells were CD45RA-selected; the remaining cells were memory. It was across several immunoSEQ plates that each subset's genomic DNA was evenly split. Here immunoSEQ multiplex PCR was the method, and the copy in TCRdb shows in-frame clones only, minus some. The sample has just over 2,000,000 clones, 90% to 95% seen once; the top ten hold 0.1% to 0.15%. The TCR sequence derives from a young man in good health. Sequencing was done on a sample of naive CD4+ T cells sorted from blood. Subset: CD45RA+ positively selected. This chain connects TRBV6-6 to TRBJ1-1; D is unclear. CDR3 nucleotides: TGTGCCAGCGCCAAGGACCAGAGAGAGAACACTGAAGCTTTCTTT. This encodes CASAKDQRENTEAFF.